This T cell receptor (beta chain) originates from a study of cytomegalovirus exposure and HLA in healthy donors. CDR3 length: 14 amino acids. Trimming cost V 6 bases and J 4 bases, with 15 bases left between them. Germline V gene sequence: CDR1 MNHEY, CDR2 SVGAGI. Study findings and constraints: Analysis performed later found more than 15,000 TCR beta sequences associated with HLA alleles at 0.05 false discovery rate.

Comment on this clone: The antigen remains unidentified.

13 Jbeta primers and 60 Vbeta primers were used for the PCR. Repertoires were generated with immunoSEQ multiplex PCR, while TCRdb's copy carries only in-frame clones and drops some. The table has 150,000 or so clones, 75% seen once; the top ten hold roughly 7.1%. V and J are TRBV6-5 and TRBJ1-1; perhaps TRBD1 as D (6 bases). Sequenced material: PBMCs. The TCR sequence derives from a woman in her thirties or forties in good health and CMV-seropositive. CDR3 nucleotide sequence: TGTGCCAGCAGCCTCCAGGTCAGGGGCACTGAAGCTTTCTTT. As protein: CASSLQVRGTEAFF.